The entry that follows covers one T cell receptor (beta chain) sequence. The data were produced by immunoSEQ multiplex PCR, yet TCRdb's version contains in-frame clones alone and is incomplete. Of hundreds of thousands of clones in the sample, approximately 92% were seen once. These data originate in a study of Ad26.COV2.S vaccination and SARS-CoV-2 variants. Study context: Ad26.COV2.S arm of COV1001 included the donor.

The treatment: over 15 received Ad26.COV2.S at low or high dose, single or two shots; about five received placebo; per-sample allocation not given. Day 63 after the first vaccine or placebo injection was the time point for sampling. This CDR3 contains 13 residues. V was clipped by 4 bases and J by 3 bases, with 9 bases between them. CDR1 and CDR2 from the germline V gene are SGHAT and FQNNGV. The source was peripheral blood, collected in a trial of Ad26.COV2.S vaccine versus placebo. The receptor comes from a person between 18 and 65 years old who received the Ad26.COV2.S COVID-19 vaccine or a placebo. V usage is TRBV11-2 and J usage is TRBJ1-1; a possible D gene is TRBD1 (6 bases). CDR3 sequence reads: CASSSQGDTEAFF. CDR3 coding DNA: TGTGCCAGCAGCTCACAGGGCGACACTGAAGCTTTCTTT.